Listed below are T cell receptor beta chains from one sample, sequenced in a study of Ad26.COV2.S vaccination and SARS-CoV-2 variants. Some clones are missing from TCRdb's copy, which holds only in-frame ones; the method was immunoSEQ multiplex PCR. Of around 450,000 clones in the sample, 90% were seen once. Sequenced material: peripheral blood, taken in a trial of Ad26.COV2.S vaccine versus placebo. These receptors all stem from a person between 18 and 60 years old who received the Ad26.COV2.S COVID-19 vaccine or a placebo. Both conserved end residues are part of each CDR3. A D gene is named only where the DNA matches it firmly. Some rows have no size entry. The others give once, few or many, or a class for an expanded clone.

NA,TRBJ2-1,NA,TRBV18,CASSPSGGAYNEQFF,TGTGCCAGCTCACCATCAGGAGGGGCCTACAATGAGCAGTTCTTC
NA,TRBJ2-7,NA,TRBV29-1,CSVESRDSPTYEQYF,TGCAGCGTTGAATCGCGGGACAGCCCTACCTACGAGCAGTACTTC
NA,TRBJ1-1,NA,TRBV11-2,CASSLSGSNTEAFF,TGTGCCAGCAGCTTATCAGGATCAAACACTGAAGCTTTCTTT
TRBD1,TRBJ1-3,NA,TRBV10-3,CAISRQGLRGAGNTIYF,TGTGCCATCAGTCGACAGGGACTAAGAGGTGCTGGAAACACCATATATTTT
TRBD2,TRBJ2-1,NA,TRBV11-2,CASSSTGGGWQFF,TGTGCCAGCAGCTCCACGGGGGGGGGATGGCAGTTCTTC
TRBD2,TRBJ2-2,NA,TRBV10-3,CAISESKPLAGAGELFF,TGTGCCATCAGTGAGTCGAAGCCGCTAGCGGGAGCGGGGGAGCTGTTTTTT
NA,TRBJ2-6,few,TRBV5-1,CASSLALGPGANVLTF,TGCGCCAGCAGCTTGGCCCTGGGACCTGGGGCCAACGTCCTGACTTTC
NA,TRBJ2-7,NA,TRBV12-3/TRBV12-4,CASSRGLGYEQYF,TGTGCCAGCAGTAGGGGTCTCGGGTACGAGCAGTACTTC
NA,TRBJ2-3,once,TRBV4-1,CASSQDERGSLADTQYF,TGCGCCAGCAGCCAAGATGAACGGGGTTCCCTTGCGGATACGCAGTATTTT
TRBD1,TRBJ1-4,NA,TRBV15,CATSRDLSGTANEKLFF,TGTGCCACCAGCAGAGATCTTTCTGGGACAGCTAATGAAAAACTGTTTTTT
TRBD2,TRBJ2-7,once,TRBV19,CASSIKAGGPNRHEQYF,TGTGCCAGTAGTATCAAAGCGGGAGGGCCTAACCGCCACGAGCAGTACTTC
TRBD2,TRBJ2-7,NA,TRBV10-3,CAISSGLAAYEQYF,TGTGCCATCAGTTCGGGACTAGCGGCTTACGAGCAGTACTTC
TRBD1,TRBJ1-2,NA,TRBV2,CASSRAGGAIGYTF,TGTGCCAGCAGCCGGGCAGGGGGCGCGATAGGCTACACCTTC
NA,TRBJ2-7,NA,TRBV11-2,CASSLRLWGGSFGGQYF,TGTGCCAGCAGCTTACGTCTGTGGGGAGGTTCTTTTGGCGGGCAGTACTTC
NA,TRBJ2-6,NA,TRBV5-1,CASSASGSSGANVLTF,TGCGCCAGCAGCGCCTCCGGGAGCTCTGGGGCCAACGTCCTGACTTTC
TRBD2,TRBJ2-1,NA,TRBV9,CASSVEGLAGSEQFF,TGTGCCAGCAGCGTAGAGGGACTAGCGGGAAGTGAGCAGTTCTTC
NA,TRBJ1-3,NA,TRBV6-5,CASRLPGVDGNTIYF,TGTGCCAGCAGATTACCAGGGGTTGATGGAAACACCATATATTTT
TRBD2,TRBJ2-3,NA,TRBV5-6,CASSLAGGPEDTQYF,TGTGCCAGCAGCTTAGCGGGAGGGCCGGAAGATACGCAGTATTTT
NA,TRBJ1-1,NA,TRBV7-2,CASSLVEVGEAFF,TGTGCCAGCAGCTTAGTGGAGGTTGGCGAAGCTTTCTTT